These 29 T cell receptor beta chains were sequenced from one sample in a study of neurological immune-mediated disorders. TCRdb redid the calling of the 5' RACE reads with MiXCR, one entry per CDR3 protein. The data contain fewer than 20,000 distinct CDR3 sequences, about 3.6% of them seen just once; the ten biggest clones take up 20%. Sequencing was performed on CD8+ T cells from blood. The receptors come from a woman in her thirties or forties in good health.

This clonotype was counted ten times or more. The CDR3: CASKASGTLDEQFF. As DNA, the CDR3 is TGTGCCAGCAAAGCTAGCGGGACCCTCGATGAGCAGTTCTTC. V and J are TRBV2 and TRBJ2-1, with 9 bases aligning to TRBD2. This CDR3 is 14 amino acids long. Looked up from germline, CDR1 is SNHLY and CDR2 is FYNNEI. V dropped 7 bases and J dropped 8; count of bases not matched to a gene: 9.

This clonotype was detected many times. The chain recombines TRBV6-6 with TRBJ2-7; 8 bases fit TRBD1. Per germline, CDR1 MNHNY and CDR2 SVGAGI (reference sequence). After removal of 4 bases from V and 4 bases from J, the junction contained 3 bases not matched to a gene. The CDR3 extends over 13 amino acids. CDR3 protein: CASSSGQGYEQYF. CDR3 in DNA: TGTGCCAGCAGTTCCGGACAGGGTTACGAGCAGTACTTC.

This clonotype was counted ten times or more. The V and J genes are TRBV5-8 and TRBJ2-5; D is possibly TRBD2 (6 bases). Germline loops: CDR1 SGHTS, CDR2 YDEGEE. Trimming removed 2 bases from V and 0 bases from J, with 11 bases in between. The CDR3 is 15 amino acids. The CDR3 sequence: CASSFAGLNQETQYF. CDR3 DNA: TGTGCCAGCAGCTTCGCGGGGCTCAACCAAGAGACCCAGTACTTC.

This clonotype was found many times. CDR3 sequence (DNA): TGTGCCAGCAGTTCCACCGACCACTACGAGCAGTACTTC. It codes for CASSSTDHYEQYF. The chain is built from TRBV27 and TRBJ2-7; D is undetermined. Trimming removed 4 bases from V and 3 bases from J, with 10 bases in between. From germline, CDR1 is MNHEY and CDR2 SMNVEV (reference sequence). This CDR3 spans 13 amino acids.

In this sample, this clonotype turned up many times. This rearrangement joins TRBV6-6 to TRBJ2-3; no firm D call. V lost 0 bases, J lost 4 bases, and 8 bases lay in between. Germline V gives CDR1 MNHNY, CDR2 SVGAGI (reference sequence). The CDR3 consists of 14 residues. The DNA of the CDR3 is TGTGCCAGCAGTTACTCTCGGGCAGCAGATACGCAGTATTTT. As protein: CASSYSRAADTQYF.

This clonotype was seen repeatedly, ten times or more. This sequence joins TRBV28 and TRBJ2-7; D perhaps matches TRBD1 (6 bases). Germline loops: CDR1 MDHEN, CDR2 SYDVKM. The V end lost 6 bases, the J end lost 5 bases, and 11 bases lay between the germline ends. The CDR3 contains 12 residues. The CDR3 DNA is TGTGCCAGCAGCTACAGGGACCACGAGCAGTACTTC. This codes for CASSYRDHEQYF. The complete variable domain, with remaining parts taken from reference TRBV28 and TRBJ2-7, reads DVKVTQSSRYLVKRTGEKVFLECVQDMDHENMFWYRQDPGLGLRLIYFSYDVKMKEKGDIPEGYSVSREKKERFSLILESASTNQTSMYLCASSYRDHEQYFGPGTRLTVT.

In its sample, this clonotype was seen many times. V usage is TRBV20-1 and J usage is TRBJ1-2, with TRBD1 matching 7 bases. From germline, CDR1 is DFQATT and CDR2 SNEGSKA (reference sequence). The junction had 7 bases not matched to a gene; V was cut back by 2 bases and J by 7 bases. The CDR3 consists of 13 residues. CDR3 nucleotides: TGCAGTGCTAGACCGAGGGGGCGCTTTGGCTACACCTTC. This gives the protein CSARPRGRFGYTF.

This clonotype has at least ten counts. The chain couples TRBV6-5 to TRBJ2-1; a possible D gene is TRBD2 (6 bases). Germline-derived CDR1 and CDR2 are MNHEY and SVGAGI. Between the trimmed V and J ends, which lost 7 bases and 10 bases, there was a span of 20 bases. The CDR3 has 14 amino acids. CDR3 protein: CASIDGGYPGEQFF. DNA of the CDR3: TGTGCCAGCATCGACGGGGGTTACCCCGGGGAGCAGTTCTTC.

This clonotype was picked up many times. The chain carries TRBV3-1 and TRBJ2-3, with D possibly being TRBD2 (6 bases). The CDR3 runs to 15 residues. Per germline, CDR1 LGHDT and CDR2 YNNKEL (reference sequence). Trimming pared 6 bases from V and 0 bases from J, leaving 13 bases between. The CDR3 DNA sequence: TGTGCCAGCAGTCCGGAGGGCCCTAGCACAGATACGCAGTATTTT. This translates into CASSPEGPSTDTQYF.

This clonotype showed up many times. The chain is built from TRBV5-6 and TRBJ1-1; TRBD1 matches at 11 bases. Germline trimming cut 1 base from V and 8 bases from J; bases unmatched to any gene: 7. CDR1 is SGHDT, CDR2 YYEEEE, per germline. The CDR3 loop spans 15 amino acids. CDR3 sequence (DNA): TGTGCCAGCAGCTTGTTTGGGACAGGGGGTATAGAAGCTTTCTTT. This translates into CASSLFGTGGIEAFF.

This clonotype was observed at least ten times. The chain recombines TRBV2 with TRBJ2-7; D uncertain. The CDR3 sequence is 16 residues long. The germline V gene has CDR1 SNHLY and CDR2 FYNNEI. Trimming took off 5 bases at V and 3 bases at J, with 20 bases between the two ends. DNA of the CDR3: TGTGCCAGCAGTTATATTTCCGACACCAGTTTCTACGAGCAGTACTTC. As protein: CASSYISDTSFYEQYF. The full variable domain, rest sourced from reference TRBV2 and TRBJ2-7, is EPEVTQTPSHQVTQMGQEVILRCVPISNHLYFYWYRQILGQKVEFLVSFYNNEISEKSEIFDDQFSVERPDGSNFTLKIRSTKLEDSAMYFCASSYISDTSFYEQYFGPGTRLTVT.

This clonotype was seen only once. A read error is likely, as this CDR3 ends without the conserved phenylalanine or tryptophan. This sequence joins TRBV2 and TRBJ1-2; 11 nucleotides align to TRBD1. V shed 8 bases and J 4 bases; nucleotides not matched to a gene: 6. Germline CDR1 reads SNHLY; CDR2 reads FYNNEI. CDR3 size: 14 residues. This CDR3 is CASRGQGAVYGYTS. The CDR3 DNA is TGTGCCAGCCGAGGACAGGGGGCGGTCTATGGCTACACCTCA.

This clonotype was counted many times. The V gene is TRBV7-9, the J gene TRBJ2-3; D ambiguous. CDR1 SEHNR and CDR2 FQNEAQ come from the germline V gene (reference sequence). This CDR3 region has 16 residues. The V and J ends lost 3 bases and 4 bases respectively, with 17 bases between them. CDR3: CASSFLRRFSADTQYF. The CDR3 DNA sequence: TGTGCCAGCAGCTTTCTGCGACGGTTTTCCGCAGATACGCAGTATTTT.

In this sample, this clonotype turned up many times. The rearrangement links TRBV10-3 to TRBJ2-2; 8 bases match TRBD1. Germline lookup yields CDR1 ENHRY and CDR2 SYGVKD. Germline trimming cut 1 base from V and 5 bases from J; bases unmatched to any gene: 9. CDR3 length: 17 residues. Here the CDR3 DNA reads TGTGCCATCAGTGAGTTATCTACAGGGGGACCAACCGGGGAGCTGTTTTTT. Translating gives CAISELSTGGPTGELFF.

Many counts were recorded for this clonotype. This sequence joins TRBV20-1 and TRBJ2-5; perhaps TRBD2 as D (5 bases). V was trimmed by 2 bases and J by 5 bases, leaving 15 bases between them. The CDR3 consists of 14 residues. Germline V CDR1 and CDR2: DFQATT, SNEGSKA (reference sequence). The CDR3 DNA follows: TGCAGTGCTAGAACCGGGGAGATAGTTGAGACCCAGTACTTC. This codes for CSARTGEIVETQYF.

This clonotype was seen ten or more times. The chain joins TRBV5-5 to TRBJ2-5; possibly TRBD2 for D (6 bases). This CDR3 region has 12 residues. V dropped 6 bases and J dropped 4 bases, with 10 bases sitting between them. Germline assignment: CDR1 SGHKS and CDR2 YYEKEE (reference sequence). CDR3 region: CASTQGGETQYF. CDR3 nucleotide sequence: TGTGCCAGCACCCAGGGAGGAGAGACCCAGTACTTC.

This clonotype was observed at least ten times. V usage is TRBV6-5 and J usage is TRBJ1-1; D not resolved. V lost 5 bases, J lost 2 bases, and 12 bases lay in between. The CDR3 spans 14 residues. Germline V gene data show CDR1 as MNHEY and CDR2 as SVGAGI. The CDR3 region is CASSPLSDNTEAFF. DNA for the CDR3: TGTGCCAGCAGTCCCCTCAGCGACAACACTGAAGCTTTCTTT.

This clonotype was seen repeatedly, ten times or more. CDR3 loop: CASSEEGEGANVLTF. Here the CDR3 DNA reads TGTGCCAGCAGTGAAGAAGGGGAAGGGGCCAACGTCCTGACTTTC. The chain uses TRBV6-1 and TRBJ2-6, with a possible D match to TRBD1 (5 bases). V was trimmed by 1 base and J by 4 bases, leaving 8 bases between them. CDR1 and CDR2 (germline): MNHNS, SASEGT. The CDR3 spans 15 residues.

Sample share makes this clonotype medium-sized. The chain is built from TRBV4-1 and TRBJ2-2; D gene ambiguous. V was clipped by 2 bases and J by 6 bases, with 4 bases between them. The CDR3 is made up of 12 amino acids. From germline, CDR1 is MGHRA and CDR2 YSYEKL. The CDR3 bases are TGCGCCAGCAGCCAACTCCCCGGGGAGCTGTTTTTT. It yields the protein CASSQLPGELFF.

This clonotype was recorded many times. The gene calls are TRBV6-5 and TRBJ1-1; D is possibly TRBD1 (5 bases). Deletions cut 0 bases from V and 4 bases from J, with 9 bases between. The CDR3 extends over 14 amino acids. Looked up from germline, CDR1 is MNHEY and CDR2 is SVGAGI. CDR3 nucleotides: TGTGCCAGCAGTTACTCCGCAGGGCTCACTGAAGCTTTCTTT. It is translated as CASSYSAGLTEAFF.

The table lists this clonotype with many counts. The chain is built from TRBV27 and TRBJ2-1, with no clear D. The CDR3 has 15 residues. Germline CDR1 is MNHEY and CDR2 is SMNVEV (reference sequence). V gave up 5 bases and J gave up 4 bases, with 15 bases separating them. The CDR3 DNA reads TGTGCCAGCAGTATAGGGTTCCCACCTTACAATGAGCAGTTCTTC. Translating it yields CASSIGFPPYNEQFF.

This clonotype was observed at least ten times. The chain combines TRBV5-1 with TRBJ2-7; 7 nucleotides match TRBD1. V lost 5 bases, J lost 6 bases, and 8 bases stayed unmatched. Germline V gene sequence: CDR1 SGHRS, CDR2 YFSETQ. This CDR3 is built from 13 residues. CDR3 amino acids: CASSVTGALEQYF. The CDR3 DNA reads as TGCGCCAGCAGTGTTACAGGGGCGCTCGAGCAGTACTTC.

This clonotype has ten or more counts. The V and J genes are TRBV7-2 and TRBJ2-6; D gene unclear. V dropped 3 bases and J dropped 5 bases, with 14 bases sitting between them. The CDR3 runs to 16 residues. Germline CDR1 and CDR2: SGHTA and FQGNSA. The DNA of the CDR3 is TGTGCCAGCAGCTTCTTCGGAGTTTATCGGGCCAACGTCCTGACTTTC. Its translation is CASSFFGVYRANVLTF.

This clonotype was seen ten or more times. J is TRBJ1-2 and V is TRBV28; D is uncertain. CDR3 length equals 15 residues. The germline V and J ends were trimmed by 6 bases and 4 bases, with 18 bases remaining between them. Germline V lookup: CDR1 MDHEN, CDR2 SYDVKM. CDR3 loop: CASRLTAGRSYGYTF. CDR3 nucleotides: TGTGCCAGCAGATTAACGGCGGGCCGAAGCTATGGCTACACCTTC.

This clonotype showed up many times. The rearrangement joins TRBV12-3 or TRBV12-4 to TRBJ1-2; D is perhaps TRBD1 (6 bases). V lost 6 bases, J lost 5 bases, and 19 bases lay in between. This CDR3 contains 15 residues. CDR3 in DNA: TGTGCCAGCAGGGGAGAGACAGGCCTACAATATGGCTACACCTTC. This codes for CASRGETGLQYGYTF.

This clonotype was detected ten times or more. V is TRBV24-1 and J is TRBJ2-3; D perhaps matches TRBD2 (5 bases). Trimming stripped 1 base from V and 0 bases from J, with 7 bases between. The V gene's germline CDR1 is KGHDR and CDR2 SFDVKD. This CDR3 comprises 15 residues. CDR3 in amino acids: CATSDFERSTDTQYF. CDR3 sequence (DNA): TGTGCCACCAGTGATTTCGAGCGGAGCACAGATACGCAGTATTTT.

This clonotype appeared many times. The CDR3 loop is CASSGQDTGELFF. The CDR3 DNA follows: TGTGCCAGCAGTGGCCAGGACACCGGGGAGCTGTTTTTT. This chain links TRBV6-4 with TRBJ2-2; D gene uncertain. The CDR3 totals 13 residues. Germline V gene lookup returns CDR1 MRHNA and CDR2 SNTAGT. Trimming took off 4 bases at V and 3 bases at J, with 6 bases between the two ends.

This clonotype was found many times. The chain uses TRBV6-5 and TRBJ2-5; D ambiguous. CDR3 length: 11 amino acids. Germline V gene lookup returns CDR1 MNHEY and CDR2 SVGAGI. Trimming took off 7 bases at V and 4 bases at J, with 7 bases between the two ends. CDR3 region: CASTSRETQYF. CDR3 nucleotides: TGTGCCAGCACCTCGAGAGAGACCCAGTACTTC.

This clonotype occurred many times. This CDR3 reads CASSARDRSRNEQFF. Written as DNA, the CDR3 is TGTGCCAGCTCAGCCCGGGACAGGTCACGCAATGAGCAGTTCTTC. The chain couples TRBV18 to TRBJ2-1; 8 nucleotides agree with TRBD1. The CDR3 extends over 15 amino acids. The V gene end was trimmed by 5 bases and the J gene end by 6 bases; junction bases not matched to a gene: 9. Germline assignment: CDR1 KGHSH and CDR2 LQKENI.